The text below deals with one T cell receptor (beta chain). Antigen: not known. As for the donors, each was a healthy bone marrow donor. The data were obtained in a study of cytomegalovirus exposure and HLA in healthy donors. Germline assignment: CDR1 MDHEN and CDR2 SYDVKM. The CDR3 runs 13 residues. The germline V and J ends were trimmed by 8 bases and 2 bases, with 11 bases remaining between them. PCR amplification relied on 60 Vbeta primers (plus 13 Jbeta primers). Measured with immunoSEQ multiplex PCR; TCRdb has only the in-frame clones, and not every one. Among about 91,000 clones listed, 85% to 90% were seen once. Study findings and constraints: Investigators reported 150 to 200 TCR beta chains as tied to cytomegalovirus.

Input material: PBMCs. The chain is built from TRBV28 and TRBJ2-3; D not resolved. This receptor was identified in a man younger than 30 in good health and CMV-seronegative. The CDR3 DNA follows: TGTGCCAGCTCAGCGCGGCCCACAGATACGCAGTATTTT. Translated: CASSARPTDTQYF.